This T cell receptor (beta chain) originates from a study of blood T cells in healthy people across ages (dated by TCRdb to between 2014 and 2016). Study-wide context: In model experiments, roughly one uniquely barcoded TCR beta cDNA molecule per two T cells was captured by template switching. To avoid experimental bias, donors of different ages were randomly spread across the sequencing lanes. The study measured age-related changes in TCR beta repertoire diversity using deep sequencing normalized with unique cDNA molecular identifiers. The donors were split into four age groups: young (average around 16 years), middle-aged (39), aged (approximately 60) and long-lived (under 85). The study analyzed two additional independent replicas of 1 million unique cDNA reads from the same blood draw for two donors, one aged 18 to 30 and one aged 80 or older. The study at large found these results: The percentage of naive T cells measured by flow cytometry correlated strongly with observed TCR beta diversity. Compared with the aged group, the long-lived group had more naive CD4+ T cells, fewer expanded clones and increased TCR diversity, suggesting age selection. As age increased, observed TCR beta diversity per million T cells dropped in a roughly linear way, and a significant reduction was already evident by age about 40. Estimates of total diversity based on one million sequenced T cells were considered lower bounds and underestimates. The CMV infection status of donors was not known, potentially confounding age-related changes in expanded clonotypes. Because profiling used bulk unsorted PBMCs, naive and antigen-experienced compartments could not be compared conclusively.

Systemically healthy Caucasian individuals from Russia, over 30 in total and aged about 6 to 95 years, were included as donors. About 10 milliliters of peripheral blood were collected from each donor into EDTA-treated Vacutainer tubes. Ficoll-Paque density-gradient centrifugation was used to isolate PBMCs, with at least 7 million obtained per sample. Trizol reagent was used to extract total RNA from PBMCs, with at least 6 micrograms per sample. Naive CD45RAhigh/CD27high T cell percentages were measured by flow cytometry on a PBMC aliquot from every donor. Based on the germline V gene (reference sequence), the CDR1 and CDR2 sequences are LGHDT and YNNKEL. The CDR3, cysteine through phenylalanine, is 16 amino acids long. Only CDR3 DNA remains: 48 bases, in frame from the first base. This clonotype turned up a few times. Its antigen is still unknown. Base qualities are missing; no much larger clone stands one base away.

The library relied on 5' RACE. These reads were obtained on an Illumina HiSeq 2500. A second PCR of roughly 6 to 12 cycles was run with a J-beta primer mix and a sample-barcoded 5' primer. A template-switch 5' adaptor carrying 12 random nucleotides introduced a unique molecular identifier onto each TCR beta cDNA molecule. Each sample yielded at least 2.5 million CDR3-containing paired-end reads. First-strand cDNA synthesis was performed from all RNA using the Mint cDNA synthesis kit, with priming by a TRBC-specific oligonucleotide. All cDNA was treated with uracil-DNA glycosylase and then went through a first 18-cycle PCR with the universal primers M1SS and BC2_uni_R. The authors processed their data as follows. For normalization, 1 million high-quality reads were randomly selected from each sample, with every read carrying a distinct molecular identifier. Instead of being binned into consensus sequences, reads with shared molecular identifiers were discarded. MiTCR, with a Q25 quality threshold and the strictest error-elimination algorithm, was used for CDR3 identification, clonotype clustering and error correction. A nonparametric unseen species model with Euler transformation was used to estimate lower-bound total TCR beta diversity. TCRdb trimmed public reads at Q25 via fastp, called clones via MiXCR and kept in-frame beta chains. Rows merge per CDR3 protein into single entries with the most common DNA and genes. In this record, the V and J calls reflect TCRdb's handling and not the investigators' own analysis. For this sample there are fewer than 750,000 distinct CDR3 sequences; over 40% appear just once. Of the sample, 13% falls within the top ten clones.

Sequenced sample: blood. The chain is encoded by TRBV3-1 joined to TRBJ2-7, and TRBD1 aligns with 10 junction nucleotides. The DNA matches TRBJ2-5 better at its end, which makes the J call doubtful. The clonotype comes from a woman over 75 in good health. CDR3 reads: CASSQSPRTGGVTQYF. The sequence in DNA is TGTGCCAGCAGCCAATCTCCCCGGACAGGGGGGGTGACCCAGTACTTC.